The 8 T cell receptor beta chains below were found in one sample sequenced in a study of shared clonotypes between healthy human individuals. The table came from immunoSEQ multiplex PCR; TCRdb's copy has only in-frame clones and leaves some out. Of around 2.5 million clones in the sample, more than 85% are singletons; the top ten hold roughly 0.36%. The sequenced material came from naive CD4+ T cells from PBMCs. Subset given: CD45RA+ positively selected. Source of these receptors: a man aged 18 to 35 in good health. Some clones in this sample may be carry-over from other donors' samples.

The rearrangement links TRBV15 to TRBJ2-7, with 8 positions matching TRBD2. The CDR3 contains 17 residues. Looked up from germline, CDR1 is LNHNV and CDR2 is YYDKDF (reference sequence). With V trimmed by 0 bases and J by 2 bases, 9 bases remained unmatched. The CDR3 loop reads CATSRDVSSGYPYEQYF. Written as DNA, the CDR3 is TGTGCCACCAGCAGAGATGTGTCTAGCGGGTATCCCTACGAGCAGTACTTC. The complete variable domain, with remaining parts taken from reference TRBV15 and TRBJ2-7, reads DAMVIQNPRYQVTQFGKPVTLSCSQTLNHNVMYWYQQKSSQAPKLLFHYYDKDFNNEADTPDNFQSRRPNTSFCFLDIRSPGLGDTAMYLCATSRDVSSGYPYEQYFGPGTRLTVT.

Turning to this clone: The sample contains more than one DNA sequence encoding this CDR3. The chain employs TRBV7-9 and TRBJ1-2; no clear D gene. The V end was cut by 1 base, the J end by 5 bases, with 5 bases between. CDR1 SEHNR and CDR2 FQNEAQ come from the germline V gene (reference sequence). The CDR3 has 12 amino acids. The CDR3: CASSLESYGYTF. CDR3 coding DNA: TGTGCCAGCAGCTTAGAGTCATATGGCTACACCTTC.

This rearrangement joins TRBV7-9 to TRBJ2-5; D is unresolved. This CDR3 region has 15 residues. The germline V gene has CDR1 SEHNR and CDR2 FQNEAQ (reference sequence). V was pared by 1 base and J by 5 bases, with 14 bases between. In DNA, the CDR3 is TGTGCCAGCAGCTTAGGTCGTAGAGGTTTTGAGACCCAGTACTTC. Translating gives CASSLGRRGFETQYF.

V and J are TRBV6-5 and TRBJ2-2; 8 bases fit TRBD2. There are 15 residues in the CDR3. V trimming: 2 bases; J trimming: 5 bases; junction bases outside the gene matches: 4. Germline V gene lookup returns CDR1 MNHEY and CDR2 SVGAGI. CDR3 coding DNA: TGTGCCAGCAGTTACGGGCGGGAGGTGACCGGGGAGCTGTTTTTT. It translates to CASSYGREVTGELFF.

The V and J genes are TRBV19 and TRBJ2-7; D not certain. Germline CDR1 and CDR2: LNHDA and SQIVND (reference sequence). V was trimmed by 1 base and J by 4 bases, leaving 14 bases between them. The CDR3 sequence is 15 residues long. The CDR3 spells CASSIASRLPYEQYF. The CDR3 DNA follows: TGTGCCAGTAGTATAGCCTCTCGACTTCCGTACGAGCAGTACTTC.

As DNA, the CDR3 is TGTGCCAGCATCGACCGGGACGCCGTGGGCGAGCAGTACTTC. Translation: CASIDRDAVGEQYF. This chain links TRBV2 with TRBJ2-7, with D possibly being TRBD1 or TRBD2 (5 bases each). Per germline, CDR1 SNHLY and CDR2 FYNNEI. There are 14 residues in the CDR3. Trimming removed 7 bases at V and 6 bases at J, with 19 bases between.

The chain carries TRBV28 and TRBJ2-6; D remains ambiguous. The CDR3 is 16 amino acids. V was trimmed by 6 bases and J by 4 bases, leaving 16 bases between them. CDR1 is MDHEN, CDR2 SYDVKM, per germline. The CDR3 sequence: CASSRLIAVGANVLTF. CDR3 nucleotides: TGTGCCAGCAGCCGTCTAATCGCGGTGGGGGCCAACGTCCTGACTTTC.

The CDR3 region is CASSQDSYSGANVLTF. CDR3 bases: TGTGCCAGCAGCCAAGACTCCTACTCTGGGGCCAACGTCCTGACTTTC. The V call is TRBV4-2, the J call TRBJ2-6; D is ambiguous. Germline CDR1 LGHNA, CDR2 YNFKEQ. V was clipped by 0 bases and J by 0 bases, with 6 bases between them. CDR3 length: 16 residues.